A single sample is the source of the 29 T cell receptor beta chains below, sequenced in a study of OX40 agonist ivuxolimab in advanced cancers. Clones were read by immunoSEQ multiplex PCR, and TCRdb kept only the in-frame ones, dropping some. The sample records about 29,000 clones, about nine tenths being singletons. The sample in question was CD4+ or CD8+ T cells sorted from blood, obtained in a trial of the OX40 agonist ivuxolimab. All receptors come from an adult with an advanced solid tumor such as melanoma, head and neck, liver or kidney cancer.

V is TRBV9 and J is TRBJ2-1; 8 bases are shared with TRBD1. CDR3 length: 13 amino acids. Unmatched junction bases numbered 8, after V lost 2 bases and J lost 13 bases. Per germline, CDR1 SGDLS and CDR2 YYNGEE. CDR3 sequence: CASSVGGTGDQFF. The DNA for the CDR3 is TGTGCCAGCAGCGTTGGTGGGACAGGCGACCAGTTCTTC.

This chain uses TRBV27 with TRBJ2-5, with 13 nucleotides matching TRBD2. The germline CDR1 and CDR2 sequences are MNHEY and SMNVEV (reference sequence). V shed 4 bases and J 7 bases; nucleotides not matched to a gene: 12. The CDR3 contains 17 residues. CDR3 nucleotides: TGTGCCAGCAGTTCGGGACTAGCGGGATTGCTTGAAGGGACCCAGTACTTC. This sequence encodes CASSSGLAGLLEGTQYF.

This chain links TRBV19 with TRBJ1-5; TRBD1 matches 9 bases. Germline V gene data show CDR1 as LNHDA and CDR2 as SQIVND (reference sequence). V was clipped by 7 bases and J by 3 bases; unmatched bases: 7. There are 15 residues in the CDR3. Here the CDR3 DNA reads TGTGCCAGTACCCCGACAGGGGGAGTCAATCAGCCCCAGCATTTT. The encoded protein is CASTPTGGVNQPQHF. Full variable domain (rest looked up from reference TRBV19 and TRBJ1-5): DGGITQSPKYLFRKEGQNVTLSCEQNLNHDAMYWYRQDPGQGLRLIYYSQIVNDFQKGDIAEGYSVSREKKESFPLTVTSAQKNPTAFYLCASTPTGGVNQPQHFGDGTRLSIL.

This clone was observed once. V usage is TRBV27 and J usage is TRBJ2-7; TRBD2 aligns across 10 bases. The V gene end was trimmed by 7 bases and the J gene end by 0 bases; junction bases not matched to a gene: 6. This CDR3 contains 15 residues. CDR1 MNHEY and CDR2 SMNVEV come from the germline V gene (reference sequence). CDR3 DNA sequence: TGTGCCAGCAAACACCTAGCGGGGGCCTCCTACGAGCAGTACTTC. This sequence encodes CASKHLAGASYEQYF.

This clone was recorded a few times. This chain uses TRBV21-1 with TRBJ2-7; TRBD1 was called by the table and not checked on the DNA. TRBV21-1 is listed as a pseudogene. The CDR3 length is 19 residues. In nucleotides, the CDR3 is TGTGCCAGCAGCAAAGCACCGGGACAGGGGGAGTTGGGTTCCTACGAGCAGTACTTC. Its translation: CASSKAPGQGELGSYEQYF.

The V gene is TRBV7-9, the J gene TRBJ2-7; no firm D call. CDR1 SEHNR and CDR2 FQNEAQ come from the germline V gene (reference sequence). Trimming shortened V by 5 bases and J by 3 bases, and 5 bases separated the two germline ends. The CDR3 has 11 amino acids. CDR3 in DNA: TGTGCCAGCAGCCCCAACTACGAGCAGTACTTC. Residues: CASSPNYEQYF.

The chain has TRBV18 and TRBJ2-1, with a possible D match to TRBD1 (6 bases). The CDR3 is 12 amino acids. Germline V CDR1 and CDR2: KGHSH, LQKENI. Trimming removed 6 bases from V and 10 bases from J, with 13 bases in between. The CDR3 region has the DNA TGTGCCAGCTCGGATTACAGGGCAGAGCAGTTCTTC. Encoded protein: CASSDYRAEQFF. The full variable domain, completed using reference TRBV18 and TRBJ2-1, is NAGVMQNPRHLVRRRGQEARLRCSPMKGHSHVYWYRQLPEEGLKFMVYLQKENIIDESGMPKERFSAEFPKEGPSILRIQQVVRGDSAAYFCASSDYRAEQFFGPGTRLTVL.

With regard to this clone: The CDR3 end shows no conserved phenylalanine or tryptophan, and so a read error is likely. The DNA is omitted, as the CDR3 cannot be located on it reliably, and the CDR3 follows TCRdb's listing. The chain links TRBV9 to TRBJ1-3. A total of 10 residues make up the CDR3, ends included. Looked up from germline, CDR1 is SGDLS and CDR2 is YYNGEE. The CDR3 spells CASCRDAEEA.

The CDR3 reads CASSLVLGKGAQQPQHF. CDR3 in DNA: TGTGCCAGCAGCTTAGTATTGGGGAAGGGGGCCCAACAGCCCCAGCATTTT. The chain couples TRBV7-9 to TRBJ1-5, with 7 bases identical to TRBD1. CDR1 is SEHNR, CDR2 FQNEAQ, per germline (reference sequence). This CDR3 has 17 residues. Trimming took 1 base from V and 7 from J; bases not matched to a gene: 13.

The chain recombines TRBV30 with TRBJ1-4; D perhaps matches TRBD1 (6 bases). This CDR3 has 14 residues. Deletions cut 3 bases from V and 8 bases from J, with 16 bases between. From germline, CDR1 is GTSNPN and CDR2 SVGIG (reference sequence). The DNA of the CDR3 is TGTGCCTGGAGAGAAAGGGGGGCTCTCGAAAAACTGTTTTTT. It is translated as CAWRERGALEKLFF. The full variable domain, completed using reference TRBV30 and TRBJ1-4, is SQTIHQWPATLVQPVGSPLSLECTVEGTSNPNLYWYRQAAGRGLQLLFYSVGIGQISSEVPQNLSASRPQDRQFILSSKKLLLSDSGFYLCAWRERGALEKLFFGSGTQLSVL.

The table lists this clone with a count of one. The rearrangement links TRBV4-3 to TRBJ2-2, with D possibly TRBD1 on 6 matching bases. V was trimmed by 3 bases and J by 4 bases, leaving 9 bases between them. Looked up from germline, CDR1 is LGHNA and CDR2 is YSLEER. CDR3 size: 14 residues. The DNA of the CDR3 is TGCGCCAGCAGCCAGAACAGGGTCACCGGGGAGCTGTTTTTT. This codes for CASSQNRVTGELFF.

V usage is TRBV10-2 and J usage is TRBJ2-3; no clear D gene. Trimming took 2 bases from V and 6 from J, leaving 6 bases between them. Germline-derived CDR1 and CDR2 are WSHSY and SAAADI. The CDR3 is 12 residues long. CDR3 protein: CASSEPQDTQYF. The CDR3, as DNA: TGCGCCAGCAGTGAGCCTCAGGATACGCAGTATTTT.

The chain is built from TRBV19 and TRBJ2-1; TRBD2 matches at 9 bases. The CDR3 extends over 13 amino acids. Germline V gene sequence: CDR1 LNHDA, CDR2 SQIVND (reference sequence). V shed 8 bases, J shed 10 bases, and the junction held 9 bases outside the gene matches. The CDR3 protein is CASSGLALREQFF. DNA for the CDR3: TGTGCCAGTTCGGGACTAGCCCTCAGAGAGCAGTTCTTC.

The chain uses TRBV27 and TRBJ1-4, with D perhaps matching TRBD1 (5 bases). V lost 2 bases, J lost 3 bases, and 10 bases lay in between. Germline CDR1 and CDR2: MNHEY and SMNVEV (reference sequence). The length of the CDR3 is 15 residues. CDR3 in DNA: TGTGCCAGCAGTTTAATCCCCAGGGCTAATGAAAAACTGTTTTTT. Translated, it gives CASSLIPRANEKLFF.

The chain employs TRBV25-1 and TRBJ1-6; possible D gene TRBD1, 5 bases. Looked up from germline, CDR1 is MGHDK and CDR2 is SYGVNS. This CDR3 region has 15 residues. V lost 2 bases to trimming and J lost 9 bases, with 14 bases between them. The CDR3 DNA follows: TGTGCCAGCAGTGAAGGAGGGGTTAGGGCTTCACCCCTCCACTTT. Translation gives CASSEGGVRASPLHF.

The chain employs TRBV7-9 and TRBJ2-5, with D hard to call. CDR3 length: 15 amino acids. CDR1 and CDR2 from the germline V gene are SEHNR and FQNEAQ (reference sequence). V dropped 5 bases and J dropped 2 bases, with 15 bases sitting between them. The CDR3 region is CASSQVETKQETQYF. CDR3 bases: TGTGCCAGCAGCCAGGTGGAGACCAAACAAGAGACCCAGTACTTC.

The chain has TRBV27 and TRBJ1-2, with TRBD1 identical over 7 bases. Germline CDR1 reads MNHEY; CDR2 reads SMNVEV (reference sequence). The CDR3 covers 13 residues. With 2 bases clipped from V and 6 bases from J, the junction kept 3 bases outside the gene matches. The CDR3 here is CASSLDRENGYTF. In nucleotides, the CDR3 is TGTGCCAGCAGTTTAGACAGGGAAAATGGCTACACCTTC.

This sequence joins TRBV7-9 and TRBJ2-2; possibly TRBD1 for D (6 bases). Germline V gene lookup returns CDR1 SEHNR and CDR2 FQNEAQ (reference sequence). With 5 bases removed from V and 7 bases from J, the gap between germline ends came to 14 bases. This CDR3 region has 14 residues. As DNA, the CDR3 is TGTGCCAGCAGCGTCCTTACAGGGAGCGGGGAGCTGTTTTTT. Translating it yields CASSVLTGSGELFF.

The chain has TRBV4-3 and TRBJ2-1; a possible D gene is TRBD2 (6 bases). V lost 1 base and J 8 bases, leaving 12 bases between the germline ends. The germline V gene has CDR1 LGHNA and CDR2 YSLEER. The CDR3 loop spans 14 amino acids. CDR3 residues: CASSQGLVSDEQFF. CDR3 DNA sequence: TGCGCCAGCAGCCAAGGACTAGTTTCGGATGAGCAGTTCTTC.

This rearrangement joins TRBV28 to TRBJ2-5; D perhaps matches TRBD2 (5 bases). The V gene's germline CDR1 is MDHEN and CDR2 SYDVKM. This CDR3 comprises 15 residues. With 3 bases removed from V and 3 bases from J, the gap between germline ends came to 14 bases. CDR3 amino acids: CASSLDEWREETQYF. The CDR3 DNA is TGTGCCAGCAGTTTGGATGAGTGGCGGGAAGAGACCCAGTACTTC.

The sample holds a few counts of this clone. The rearrangement uses TRBV13 and TRBJ1-1; possibly TRBD1 for D (6 bases). The CDR3 covers 13 residues. The germline V gene has CDR1 PRHDT and CDR2 FYEKMQ (reference sequence). The V and J ends lost 0 bases and 8 bases respectively, with 10 bases between them. The CDR3 spells CASSLGGGGEAFF. The CDR3 bases are TGTGCCAGCAGCTTAGGTGGAGGGGGGGAAGCTTTCTTT.

The chain uses TRBV30 and TRBJ2-7, with a weak D call TRBD1 (6 bases). The CDR3 is 13 amino acids. Looked up from germline, CDR1 is GTSNPN and CDR2 is SVGIG (reference sequence). The V gene lost 3 bases and the J gene lost 2 bases, with 11 bases spanning the gap. CDR3 residues: CAWSPTGPYEQYF. The CDR3 bases are TGTGCCTGGAGCCCCACAGGGCCCTACGAGCAGTACTTC.

The chain has TRBV11-2 and TRBJ2-1; TRBD2 matches at 13 bases. The V gene's germline CDR1 is SGHAT and CDR2 FQNNGV. This CDR3 contains 14 residues. V was clipped by 5 bases and J by 8 bases; unmatched bases: 3. The CDR3 sequence is CASSRLAGGYEQFF. The CDR3 DNA reads as TGTGCCAGCAGCCGACTAGCGGGGGGCTATGAGCAGTTCTTC.

The chain has TRBV7-9 and TRBJ2-7, with 7 nucleotides matching TRBD1. With 2 bases clipped from V and 3 bases from J, the junction kept 16 bases outside the gene matches. Germline CDR1 is SEHNR and CDR2 is FQNEAQ (reference sequence). The CDR3 length is 18 residues. In nucleotides, the CDR3 is TGTGCCAGCAGCTTATACCGCCGGGGCGAGACAGGGATCTACGAGCAGTACTTC. Encoded protein: CASSLYRRGETGIYEQYF.

The chain is built from TRBV9 and TRBJ2-5; TRBD2 agrees at 9 bases. Trimming cost V 4 bases and J 2 bases; bases outside gene matches: 9. The CDR3 length is 16 residues. The germline V gene has CDR1 SGDLS and CDR2 YYNGEE. CDR3 region: CASSKGTSPLQETQYF. For the CDR3, the DNA is TGTGCCAGCAGCAAAGGGACTAGCCCTCTGCAAGAGACCCAGTACTTC.

Concerning this clone itself: Other DNA sequences of this sample code for an identical CDR3. This chain connects TRBV27 to TRBJ1-2, with a possible D match to TRBD1 (5 bases). The CDR3 is 17 amino acids. V gave up 2 bases and J gave up 3 bases, with 19 bases separating them. Per germline, CDR1 MNHEY and CDR2 SMNVEV (reference sequence). CDR3 sequence: CASSLGPGAGNHYGYTF. The CDR3 bases are TGTGCCAGCAGTTTAGGGCCCGGGGCAGGAAACCACTATGGCTACACCTTC.

This clone was seen a single time. This chain links TRBV9 with TRBJ2-3; D perhaps matches TRBD2 (5 bases). Trimming stripped 0 bases from V and 7 bases from J, with 15 bases between. The CDR3 is 15 residues long. Germline V gene lookup returns CDR1 SGDLS and CDR2 YYNGEE. CDR3 sequence reads: CASSVASGSTHTQYF. The CDR3, as DNA: TGTGCCAGCAGCGTAGCGTCGGGGAGTACCCATACGCAGTATTTT.

The chain uses TRBV2 and TRBJ2-7, with D unresolved. Germline loops: CDR1 SNHLY, CDR2 FYNNEI. CDR3 length equals 13 residues. V lost 3 bases and J lost 0, with 6 bases in between. Here the CDR3 reads CASSDGISYEQYF. In nucleotides, the CDR3 is TGTGCCAGCAGTGATGGTATCTCCTACGAGCAGTACTTC.

The rearrangement joins TRBV10-3 to TRBJ1-4; possibly TRBD1 for D (5 bases). Germline CDR1 reads ENHRY; CDR2 reads SYGVKD. The CDR3 loop spans 16 amino acids. Trimming cost V 3 bases and J 2 bases, with 13 bases left between them. The CDR3 region is CAISERGEGTNEKLFF. The CDR3, as DNA: TGTGCCATCAGTGAACGGGGGGAGGGGACTAATGAAAAACTGTTTTTT.